This entry concerns a single TCR beta chain. Its antigen is not identified. This sample is drawn from a study of cytomegalovirus exposure and HLA in healthy donors. Study results and caveats: Under in vitro conditions, a few CMV-associated chains were confirmed as specific for CMV antigens. Investigators reported over 150 TCR beta chains as tied to cytomegalovirus.

Clones were read by immunoSEQ multiplex PCR, and TCRdb kept only the in-frame ones, dropping some. Seen here are roughly 60,000 clones, roughly 90% observed once, and the top ten hold over 2%. This CDR3 spans 13 amino acids. Deletions cut 5 bases from V and 5 bases from J, with 10 bases between. CDR1 is SEHNR and CDR2 is FQNEAQ in the germline V gene (reference sequence). The donors formed part of the roughly 120-subject validation cohort, distinct from the roughly 670-subject first cohort. This clonotype was obtained from a woman between 25 and 40 years old in good health and CMV-seronegative. Sequenced: PBMCs. The J gene is TRBJ2-1, the V gene TRBV7-9; tentative D call: TRBD2 (5 bases). The CDR3 protein is CASSGRRDNEQFF. CDR3 in DNA: TGTGCCAGCAGCGGGAGAAGGGACAATGAGCAGTTCTTC.